Below, 5 T cell receptor beta chains from the same sample are listed, as sequenced in a study of T cells after yellow fever vaccination. Each CDR3 protein is one row after TCRdb ran MiXCR on the 5' RACE reads. The profile covers 300,000 or so distinct CDR3 sequences, with around 13% appearing a single time and roughly 0.5% taken by the ten largest. Source: CD4+ T cells sorted from PBMCs, taken 45 days after the yellow fever booster vaccination. These receptors came from a man aged 25-45 years who received the YFV17D yellow fever vaccine.

This clonotype was observed a few times. This sequence joins TRBV29-1 and TRBJ2-7; 10 bases align to TRBD2. The CDR3 totals 14 residues. The V gene's germline CDR1 is SQVTM and CDR2 ANQGSEA. V lost 7 bases and J lost 3; bases outside the gene matches: 9. This CDR3 reads CSAGGGTSDYEQYF. In DNA, the CDR3 is TGCAGCGCTGGGGGGGGGACTAGCGACTACGAGCAGTACTTC.

The chain couples TRBV28 to TRBJ1-5; D might be TRBD1 (6 bases). The CDR3 extends over 15 amino acids. Trimming took off 2 bases at V and 7 bases at J, with 15 bases between the two ends. CDR1 is MDHEN and CDR2 is SYDVKM in the germline V gene. CDR3 bases: TGTGCCAGCAGTTTACCCGTCAAGGGGGGCCAGCCCCAGCATTTT. Its translation: CASSLPVKGGQPQHF.

V usage is TRBV6-2 or TRBV6-3 and J usage is TRBJ2-5; TRBD1 might be the D (5 bases). Trimming took off 6 bases at V and 5 bases at J, with 19 bases between the two ends. Germline V lookup: CDR1 MNHEY, CDR2 SVGEGT. CDR3 length: 15 amino acids. The CDR3 spells CASRALGSKGETQYF. The CDR3 nucleotides are TGTGCCAGCAGAGCCCTGGGCTCAAAGGGGGAGACCCAGTACTTC.

This chain uses TRBV7-2 with TRBJ2-1; D possibly uses TRBD1 or TRBD2 (6 bases each). Germline-derived CDR1 and CDR2 are SGHTA and FQGNSA. This CDR3 has 16 residues. The V and J ends lost 5 bases and 4 bases respectively, with 18 bases between them. CDR3 amino acids: CASSGQTSLSYNEQFF. The CDR3 DNA reads TGTGCCAGCAGCGGACAGACTAGTTTATCATACAATGAGCAGTTCTTC.

The V call is TRBV7-2, the J call TRBJ2-7; 9 nucleotides align to TRBD2. Germline lookup yields CDR1 SGHTA and CDR2 FQGNSA. The CDR3 totals 16 residues. With 6 bases clipped from V and 2 bases from J, the junction kept 11 bases outside the gene matches. The CDR3 DNA reads TGTGCCAGCAGTCCCTATGGCGGGAGGGCTACCTACGAGCAGTACTTC. Protein: CASSPYGGRATYEQYF.